These T cell receptor beta chains were read from a single sample in a study of blood T cell repertoires in COVID-19. Using immunoSEQ multiplex PCR, the repertoire was profiled, and TCRdb retains in-frame clones only, with some absent. The sample has some 76,000 clones, 80% to 90% seen once. The sequencing sample was made of peripheral blood. All receptors come from a woman in her fifties or sixties with acute or convalescent COVID-19. The CDR3 runs from the conserved cysteine through the conserved F or W. D genes are given only for firm matches. Part of the rows lack a size; the others show once, few, many or a class for expanded clones.

DNA	CDR3	size	V	J	length	D
TGTGCCAGTACGCCGGGACAGAACTATGGCTACACCTTC	CASTPGQNYGYTF	.	TRBV2	TRBJ1-2	13	TRBD1
TGTGCCAGCTTCCTCCCAGGGTGGCAGGACACTGAAGCTTTCTTT	CASFLPGWQDTEAFF	once	TRBV5-8	TRBJ1-1	15	.
TGTGCCAGCAGCGAGCGGACAGGGCTTACCGGGGAGCTGTTTTTT	CASSERTGLTGELFF	.	TRBV11-2	TRBJ2-2	15	TRBD1
TGTGCCAGCAGCTCTCGGGGGAGCTCCTACAATGAGCAGTTCTTC	CASSSRGSSYNEQFF	.	TRBV7-6	TRBJ2-1	15	.
TGTGCCAGCTCACCCCAGGGGGCGCTTGAAAAACTGTTTTTT	CASSPQGALEKLFF	once	TRBV18	TRBJ1-4	14	TRBD1
TGTGCCAGCAGCCTTGTACGGGGGGCTGGGGAGACCCAGTACTTC	CASSLVRGAGETQYF	.	TRBV21-1	TRBJ2-5	15	.
TGTGCCACCATGGACAGGGGGTTCAATCAGCCCCAGCATTTT	CATMDRGFNQPQHF	.	TRBV19	TRBJ1-5	14	TRBD1
TGCAGCGTTGGAAAACAGGGGGCCGGGGAGCTGTTTTTT	CSVGKQGAGELFF	.	TRBV29-1	TRBJ2-2	13	TRBD1
TGTGCCTGGAGTGAGGGGGCGCTATACGGCTACACCTTC	CAWSEGALYGYTF	.	TRBV30	TRBJ1-2	13	TRBD1
TGTGCCAGCAGCTTAGCCGAGACAGGGGGCGCAAGCTATGGCTACACCTTC	CASSLAETGGASYGYTF	.	TRBV7-2	TRBJ1-2	17	TRBD1
TGTGCCACCAGTAATTCCGGGACAGGGGAGAGAATCCAGAGCACTGAAGCTTTCTTT	CATSNSGTGERIQSTEAFF	.	TRBV24-1	TRBJ1-1	19	TRBD1
TGTGCCAGCAGCTTAGCCGGTAACTATGGCTACACCTTC	CASSLAGNYGYTF	.	TRBV7-9	TRBJ1-2	13	.
TGTGCCAGCAGCCCTTGGGCGACAGGATCGAACACTGAAGCTTTCTTT	CASSPWATGSNTEAFF	.	TRBV5-4	TRBJ1-1	16	.
TGCGCCAGTTCCGAGGCTTCAACTAGCACAGATACGCAGTATTTT	CASSEASTSTDTQYF	.	TRBV5-1	TRBJ2-3	15	.
TGCGCCAGCAGCTTGGCCGGGGTGATTGAGCAGTTCTTC	CASSLAGVIEQFF	.	TRBV5-1	TRBJ2-1	13	.
TGTGCCAGTAGTATCACGGACAGGGAACAAGGCTACACCTTC	CASSITDREQGYTF	once	TRBV19	TRBJ1-2	14	TRBD1
TGCGCCAGCAGCTTTAGCAATGAGCAGTTCTTC	CASSFSNEQFF	.	TRBV5-1	TRBJ2-1	11	.
TGTGCCACCAGTGATTTGAAGTTCGACAGTCCTAGCACAGATACGCAGTATTTT	CATSDLKFDSPSTDTQYF	.	TRBV24-1	TRBJ2-3	18	.
TGTGCCAGCGATCCAGGGTTGAGCACAGATACGCAGTATTTT	CASDPGLSTDTQYF	few	TRBV6-5	TRBJ2-3	14	.
TGTGCCAGCAGCTTATCAAGCGGGGGGGCCTACAATGAGCAGTTCTTC	CASSLSSGGAYNEQFF	.	TRBV7-2	TRBJ2-1	16	TRBD2
TGTGCCATCAGTGAGGGAACCAGGACCGGGGAGCTGTTTTTT	CAISEGTRTGELFF	.	TRBV10-3	TRBJ2-2	14	.
TGTGCCAGCAGCTCACGGGAAGGGGGCTACACCTTC	CASSSREGGYTF	few	TRBV7-2	TRBJ1-2	12	.
TGTGCCAGCAGCTTGTTCGCGGGGGGATACGAGCAGTACTTC	CASSLFAGGYEQYF	.	TRBV7-9	TRBJ2-7	14	TRBD2
TGTGCCAGCAGTGACGAACAGTTCGGATCCCTCCACTTT	CASSDEQFGSLHF	few	TRBV6-4	TRBJ1-6	13	.
TGTGCCAGCAGTGAAGGGACAGGGATTAATTCACCCCTCCACTTT	CASSEGTGINSPLHF	.	TRBV6-1	TRBJ1-6	15	TRBD1